Listed below are T cell receptor beta chains from one sample, sequenced in a study of molecular identifiers for immune sequencing clone quantification. TCRdb re-called the PCR reads with MiXCR, one entry per CDR3 protein. The top ten clones hold 0.85% of a sample with about 640,000 distinct CDR3 sequences, 15% to 20% of them seen once. The specimen sequenced was naive CD8+ T cells from blood, with Jurkat cell RNA spiked in. The origin of the receptors is a human donor in good health. Some libraries in this study had Jurkat cell RNA spiked in. CDR3s include the opening cysteine and the closing phenylalanine or tryptophan. A D gene is named only where the DNA matches it firmly. Where a row states a size, it is once, few, many or the class of an expanded clone; other rows omit it.

cdr3_aa: CASSLLPGQGAGGTEAFF
cdr3_nt: TGTGCCAGCAGCTTACTTCCGGGACAGGGCGCGGGTGGCACTGAAGCTTTCTTT
v_call: TRBV7-9
j_call: TRBJ1-1
cdr3_length: 18
d_call: TRBD1
clone_size: many

cdr3_aa: CASRLACLNRPF
cdr3_nt: TGTGCAAGTCGCTTAGCTTGCCTTAACCGACCGTTT
v_call: TRBV12-2
j_call: TRBJ1-4
cdr3_length: 12
d_call: NA
clone_size: NA

cdr3_aa: CASSPNTQGTYEQYF
cdr3_nt: TGTGCCAGCAGCCCAAATACCCAGGGCACCTACGAGCAGTACTTC
v_call: TRBV12-3/TRBV12-4
j_call: TRBJ2-7
cdr3_length: 15
d_call: NA
clone_size: few

cdr3_aa: CASSPNQGVDEKLFF
cdr3_nt: TGTGCCAGTAGTCCGAACCAGGGGGTTGACGAAAAACTGTTTTTT
v_call: TRBV19
j_call: TRBJ1-4
cdr3_length: 15
d_call: TRBD1
clone_size: NA

cdr3_aa: CASSQKTARSGNTIYF
cdr3_nt: TGCGCCAGCAGCCAAAAGACAGCTCGCTCTGGAAACACCATATATTTT
v_call: TRBV4-3
j_call: TRBJ1-3
cdr3_length: 16
d_call: NA
clone_size: many

cdr3_aa: CASGPVMGTDTQYF
cdr3_nt: TGCGCCAGCGGCCCGGTGATGGGGACAGATACGCAGTATTTT
v_call: TRBV4-1
j_call: TRBJ2-3
cdr3_length: 14
d_call: NA
clone_size: NA

cdr3_aa: CASSQDRAGGAYEQYF
cdr3_nt: TGCGCCAGCAGCCAAGATCGCGCAGGGGGGGCCTACGAGCAGTACTTC
v_call: TRBV4-3
j_call: TRBJ2-7
cdr3_length: 16
d_call: NA
clone_size: many

cdr3_aa: CASGGTNFHEQYF
cdr3_nt: TGTGCCAGCGGCGGGACTAATTTCCACGAGCAGTACTTC
v_call: TRBV9
j_call: TRBJ2-7
cdr3_length: 13
d_call: TRBD2
clone_size: NA

cdr3_aa: CASSLRQGNSYEQYF
cdr3_nt: TGTGCCAGCAGCTTAAGACAGGGGAACTCCTACGAGCAGTACTTC
v_call: TRBV11-2
j_call: TRBJ2-7
cdr3_length: 15
d_call: TRBD1
clone_size: NA

cdr3_aa: CASSYAYLDHSPLHF
cdr3_nt: TGTGCCAGCAGTTACGCGTACCTGGATCATTCACCCCTCCACTTT
v_call: TRBV6-6
j_call: TRBJ1-6
cdr3_length: 15
d_call: NA
clone_size: many

cdr3_aa: CSARGSLSYEQYF
cdr3_nt: TGCAGTGCTAGAGGTTCCCTCTCCTACGAGCAGTACTTC
v_call: TRBV20-1
j_call: TRBJ2-7
cdr3_length: 13
d_call: NA
clone_size: many

cdr3_aa: CASRSRGFQETQYF
cdr3_nt: TGTGCCAGCAGGTCCAGGGGGTTCCAAGAGACCCAGTACTTC
v_call: TRBV6-2/TRBV6-3
j_call: TRBJ2-5
cdr3_length: 14
d_call: TRBD1
clone_size: many